Listed below are T cell receptor beta chains from one sample, sequenced in a study of Graves' ophthalmopathy and Graves' hyperthyroidism. TCRdb called the multiplex PCR reads again in MiXCR, with one record for every CDR3 protein. There are about 740,000 distinct CDR3 sequences in the sample; approximately 40% occur only once, and approximately 43% lies in the top ten. Material for sequencing was peripheral blood. All receptors derive from an adult man with Graves' ophthalmopathy. CDR3s include the opening cysteine and the closing phenylalanine or tryptophan. Each record gives: J gene, D gene, clone size, V gene, CDR3 DNA, CDR3 protein. The D gene is left open where the match is weak. Clone size is stated in some rows and not others, as once, few, many or a class when expanded.

j_call: TRBJ2-5
d_call: TRBD1
clone_size: NA
v_call: TRBV5-1
cdr3_nt: TGCGCCAGCAGCTTCCGGGTACAGGGGAGAGGAGAGACCCAGTACTTC
cdr3_aa: CASSFRVQGRGETQYF

j_call: TRBJ2-7
d_call: NA
clone_size: NA
v_call: TRBV7-2
cdr3_nt: TGTGCCAGCAGCACAAGCACATCCTACGAGCAGTACTTC
cdr3_aa: CASSTSTSYEQYF

j_call: TRBJ1-1
d_call: NA
clone_size: NA
v_call: TRBV6-6
cdr3_nt: TGTGCCAGCAGCTCGCAATTCAACACTGAAGCTTTCTTT
cdr3_aa: CASSSQFNTEAFF

j_call: TRBJ1-1
d_call: NA
clone_size: NA
v_call: TRBV29-1
cdr3_nt: TGCAGCGTTGAGAGGGGAGGGGCCTTAATTGAAGCTTTCTTT
cdr3_aa: CSVERGGALIEAFF

j_call: TRBJ1-4
d_call: NA
clone_size: NA
v_call: TRBV29-1
cdr3_nt: TGCAGCGTTGAAGATCTGGGGGGGGCACCCGAAAAACTGTTTTTT
cdr3_aa: CSVEDLGGAPEKLFF

j_call: TRBJ1-5
d_call: TRBD1
clone_size: NA
v_call: TRBV25-1
cdr3_nt: TGTGCCAGCAGTTACTCGGGGACAGGGGTTTCTCAGCCCCAGCATTTT
cdr3_aa: CASSYSGTGVSQPQHF

j_call: TRBJ2-5
d_call: NA
clone_size: NA
v_call: TRBV24-1
cdr3_nt: TGTGCCACCAGTGATTTAATGGGAGAGGCCCAGTACTTC
cdr3_aa: CATSDLMGEAQYF

j_call: TRBJ1-1
d_call: NA
clone_size: once
v_call: TRBV7-9
cdr3_nt: TGTGCCAGCAGCCAAGAACGGGGGCTGAACACTGAAGCTTTCTTT
cdr3_aa: CASSQERGLNTEAFF

j_call: TRBJ1-2
d_call: NA
clone_size: many
v_call: TRBV29-1
cdr3_nt: TGCAGCGCCCCCCCACAGGGTTCGGCTGGAGGCTACACCTTC
cdr3_aa: CSAPPQGSAGGYTF

j_call: TRBJ2-7
d_call: NA
clone_size: few
v_call: TRBV7-8
cdr3_nt: TGTGCCAGCAGCCCACCCGGCGTATCCTCCTACGAGCAGTACTTC
cdr3_aa: CASSPPGVSSYEQYF

j_call: TRBJ1-4
d_call: NA
clone_size: NA
v_call: TRBV10-3
cdr3_nt: TGTGCCAGCAGCCCCGTCGGGACACTTGAAAAACTGTTTTTT
cdr3_aa: CASSPVGTLEKLFF

j_call: TRBJ1-5
d_call: TRBD1
clone_size: many
v_call: TRBV10-3
cdr3_nt: TGTGCCATCAGTGAGTCCTATGGGACAGGGGTCAGTCAGCCCCAGCATTTT
cdr3_aa: CAISESYGTGVSQPQHF

j_call: TRBJ2-7
d_call: NA
clone_size: few
v_call: TRBV2
cdr3_nt: TGTGCCAGCTCCCAAGGGGGGGGCTACACCTCCTACGAGCAGTACTTC
cdr3_aa: CASSQGGGYTSYEQYF

j_call: TRBJ2-2
d_call: NA
clone_size: NA
v_call: TRBV19
cdr3_nt: TGTGCCAGTAGTATAATCGGGGGAACGAACACCGGGGAGCTGTTTTTT
cdr3_aa: CASSIIGGTNTGELFF

j_call: TRBJ1-5
d_call: NA
clone_size: NA
v_call: TRBV29-1
cdr3_nt: TGCAGCTTGGCCTCAGGTGATCAGCCCCAGCATTTT
cdr3_aa: CSLASGDQPQHF

j_call: TRBJ1-6
d_call: NA
clone_size: many
v_call: TRBV9
cdr3_nt: TGTGCCAGCAGCCAAGATCGTGTCCAGCCAAATTCACCCCTCCACTTT
cdr3_aa: CASSQDRVQPNSPLHF